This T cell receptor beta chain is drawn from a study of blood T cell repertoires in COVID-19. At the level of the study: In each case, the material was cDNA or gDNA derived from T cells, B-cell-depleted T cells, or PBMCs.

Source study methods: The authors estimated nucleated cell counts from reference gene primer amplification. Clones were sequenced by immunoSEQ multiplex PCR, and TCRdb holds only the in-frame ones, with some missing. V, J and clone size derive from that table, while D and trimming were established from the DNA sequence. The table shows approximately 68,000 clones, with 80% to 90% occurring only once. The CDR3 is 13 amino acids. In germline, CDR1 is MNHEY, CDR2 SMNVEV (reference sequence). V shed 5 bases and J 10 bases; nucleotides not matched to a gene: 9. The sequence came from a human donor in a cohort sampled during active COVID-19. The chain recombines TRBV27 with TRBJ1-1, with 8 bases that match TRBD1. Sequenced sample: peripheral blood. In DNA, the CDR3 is TGTGCCAGCAGTGCATCTACAGGGGGTTTAGCTTTCTTT. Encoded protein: CASSASTGGLAFF.